This record looks at one T cell receptor beta chain sequence and its context. Trimming cost V 0 bases and J 6 bases; bases outside gene matches: 0. The length of the CDR3 is 13 residues. Per the germline V gene, CDR1 is MNHEY and CDR2 is SVGEGT. This sample was taken from a study of blood T cell repertoires in COVID-19. Overall study: The United States, Italy and Spain were the sources of the acute and convalescent COVID-19 samples.

Clones were read by immunoSEQ multiplex PCR, and TCRdb kept only the in-frame ones, dropping some. The profile shows 200,000 to 250,000 clones, around four fifths of them singletons. Sequenced: peripheral blood. The rearrangement links TRBV6-2 or TRBV6-3 to TRBJ2-7; 9 bases agree with TRBD2. The TCR comes from a man under 40 with active or convalescent COVID-19. In DNA form, the CDR3 reads TGTGCCAGCAGTTACTCGACTAGCGGCGAGCAGTACTTC. This sequence encodes CASSYSTSGEQYF.